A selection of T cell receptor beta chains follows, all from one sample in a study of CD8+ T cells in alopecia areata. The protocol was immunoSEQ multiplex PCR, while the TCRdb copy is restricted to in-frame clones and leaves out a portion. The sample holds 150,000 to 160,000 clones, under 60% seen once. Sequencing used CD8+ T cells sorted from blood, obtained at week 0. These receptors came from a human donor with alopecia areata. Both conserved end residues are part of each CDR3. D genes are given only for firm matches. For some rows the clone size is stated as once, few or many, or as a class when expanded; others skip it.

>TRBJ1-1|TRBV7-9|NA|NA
CASSLYQGLNTEAFF
TGTGCCAGCAGCTTATATCAGGGGTTGAACACTGAAGCTTTCTTT
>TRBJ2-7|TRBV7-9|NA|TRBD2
CASSLVGETSGGYHEQYF
TGTGCCAGCAGCTTGGTTGGTGAGACTAGCGGGGGGTACCACGAGCAGTACTTC
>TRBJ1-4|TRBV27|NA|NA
CASSPVDPRGYEKLFF
TGTGCCAGCAGTCCGGTGGACCCGAGGGGGTATGAAAAACTGTTTTTT
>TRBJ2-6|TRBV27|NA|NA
CASSGANVLTF
TGTGCCAGCTCTGGGGCCAACGTCCTGACTTTC
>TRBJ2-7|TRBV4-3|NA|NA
CASSQERDRSYEQYF
TGCGCCAGCAGCCAAGAGAGGGACCGCTCCTACGAGCAGTACTTC
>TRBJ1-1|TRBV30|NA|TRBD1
CAWNTGTGMNTEAFF
TGTGCCTGGAATACCGGGACAGGTATGAACACTGAAGCTTTCTTT
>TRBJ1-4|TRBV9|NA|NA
CASSVGVGIAPANEKLFF
TGTGCCAGCAGCGTAGGGGTAGGAATCGCACCAGCTAATGAAAAACTGTTTTTT
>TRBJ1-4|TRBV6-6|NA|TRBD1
CASSRYRGDEKLFF
TGTGCCAGCAGCCGCTACAGGGGGGATGAAAAACTGTTTTTT
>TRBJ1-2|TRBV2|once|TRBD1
CASRPGQGSYGYTF
TGTGCCAGCAGACCCGGACAGGGGAGCTATGGCTACACCTTC
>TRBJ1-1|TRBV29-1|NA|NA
CSVESLLADGNTEAFF
TGCAGCGTTGAATCCCTTTTGGCAGACGGGAACACTGAAGCTTTCTTT
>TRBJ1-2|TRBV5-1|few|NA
CASSERSNGYTF
TGCGCCAGCAGCGAAAGATCAAATGGCTACACCTTC
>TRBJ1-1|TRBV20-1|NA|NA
CSASTNTEAFF
TGCAGTGCTAGTACGAACACTGAAGCTTTCTTT
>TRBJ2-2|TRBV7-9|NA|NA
CASSLASSITNTGELFF
TGTGCCAGCAGCTTAGCGAGTAGCATAACGAACACCGGGGAGCTGTTTTTT
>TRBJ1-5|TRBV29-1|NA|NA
CSVVRQPQHF
TGCAGCGTCGTTCGCCAGCCCCAGCATTTT
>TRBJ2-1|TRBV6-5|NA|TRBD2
CASSYGGEEQFF
TGTGCCAGCAGTTACGGGGGGGAAGAGCAGTTCTTC
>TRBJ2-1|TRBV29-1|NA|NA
CSVDWNNEQFF
TGCAGCGTTGACTGGAACAATGAGCAGTTCTTC